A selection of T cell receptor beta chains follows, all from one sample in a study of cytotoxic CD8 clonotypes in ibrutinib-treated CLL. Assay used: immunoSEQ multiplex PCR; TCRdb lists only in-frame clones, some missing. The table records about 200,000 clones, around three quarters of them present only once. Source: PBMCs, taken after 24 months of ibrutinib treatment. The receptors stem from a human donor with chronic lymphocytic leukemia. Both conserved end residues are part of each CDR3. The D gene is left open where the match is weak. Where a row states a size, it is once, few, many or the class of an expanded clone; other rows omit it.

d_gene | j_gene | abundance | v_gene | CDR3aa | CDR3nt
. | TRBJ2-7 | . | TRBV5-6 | CASSLFLVAYEQYF | TGTGCCAGCAGCTTGTTTTTGGTGGCTTACGAGCAGTACTTC
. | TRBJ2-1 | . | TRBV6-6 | CASSPEGYNEQFF | TGTGCCAGCAGTCCCGAGGGGTACAATGAGCAGTTCTTC
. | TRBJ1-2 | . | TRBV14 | CASSRTGTLPIYGYTF | TGTGCCAGCAGCCGAACAGGGACACTACCTATCTATGGCTACACCTTC
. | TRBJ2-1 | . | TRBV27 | CASSFYNEQFF | TGTGCCAGCAGTTTCTACAATGAGCAGTTCTTC
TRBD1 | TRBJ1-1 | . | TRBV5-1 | CASNPGQGNTEAFF | TGCGCCAGCAACCCGGGACAGGGGAACACTGAAGCTTTCTTT
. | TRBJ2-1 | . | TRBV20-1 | CSVRGNEQFF | TGCAGCGTCAGAGGCAATGAGCAGTTCTTC
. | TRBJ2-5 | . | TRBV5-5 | CASSFTSRETQYF | TGTGCCAGCAGTTTTACTAGCCGGGAGACCCAGTACTTC
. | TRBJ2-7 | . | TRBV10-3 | CAISESIARTYEQYF | TGTGCCATCAGTGAGTCTATAGCGAGGACCTACGAGCAGTACTTC
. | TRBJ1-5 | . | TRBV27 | CASSSGRAVPNQPQHF | TGTGCCAGCAGTTCTGGGAGGGCAGTCCCTAATCAGCCCCAGCATTTT
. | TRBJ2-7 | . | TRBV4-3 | CASSRGGGIYEQYF | TGCGCCAGCAGTCGGGGAGGGGGTATCTACGAGCAGTACTTC
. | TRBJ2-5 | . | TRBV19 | CASSTVIVAETQYF | TGTGCCAGTAGTACCGTTATCGTCGCTGAGACCCAGTACTTC
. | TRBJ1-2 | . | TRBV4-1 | CASSLTVESDYGYTF | TGCGCCAGCAGCCTCACTGTGGAATCGGACTATGGCTACACCTTC
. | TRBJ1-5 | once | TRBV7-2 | CASSLLGARQPQHF | TGTGCCAGCAGCTTACTAGGGGCGCGACAGCCCCAGCATTTT
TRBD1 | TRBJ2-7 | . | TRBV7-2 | CASSLRGQIFYEQYF | TGTGCCAGCAGCTTACGGGGACAGATATTCTACGAGCAGTACTTC
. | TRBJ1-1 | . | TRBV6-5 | CASIGGGRTEAFF | TGTGCCAGCATCGGAGGGGGGAGGACTGAAGCTTTCTTT
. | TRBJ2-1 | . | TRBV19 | CASSFWQKYNEQFF | TGTGCCAGTAGCTTCTGGCAGAAATACAATGAGCAGTTCTTC
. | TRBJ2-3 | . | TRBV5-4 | CASSLRFADTQYF | TGTGCCAGCAGCTTAAGGTTCGCAGATACGCAGTATTTT
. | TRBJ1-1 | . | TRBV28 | CASRSTMNTEAFF | TGTGCCAGCAGGTCAACTATGAACACTGAAGCTTTCTTT
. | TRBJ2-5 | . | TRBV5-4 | CASSSSAWEETQYF | TGTGCCAGCAGCTCTAGCGCGTGGGAAGAGACCCAGTACTTC
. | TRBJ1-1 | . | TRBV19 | CASSIDSGRSHTEAFF | TGTGCCAGTAGTATAGATTCGGGTCGGTCCCACACTGAAGCTTTCTTT
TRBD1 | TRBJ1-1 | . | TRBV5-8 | CASSLGAGTGSTEAFF | TGTGCCAGCAGCTTGGGAGCCGGGACAGGGAGCACTGAAGCTTTCTTT
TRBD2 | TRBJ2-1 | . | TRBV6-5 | CATLAGGGNEQFF | TGTGCCACCCTAGCGGGAGGAGGTAATGAGCAGTTCTTC